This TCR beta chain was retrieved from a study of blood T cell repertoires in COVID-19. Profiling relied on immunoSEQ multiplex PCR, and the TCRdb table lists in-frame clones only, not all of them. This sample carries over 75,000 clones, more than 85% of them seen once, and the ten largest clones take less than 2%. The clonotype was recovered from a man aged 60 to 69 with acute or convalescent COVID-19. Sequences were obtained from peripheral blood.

The CDR3 DNA reads TGTGCCAGCAGCGTAACGCCGGGACAGGGATATGGCTACACCTTC. Translated, it gives CASSVTPGQGYGYTF. The V gene is TRBV9, the J gene TRBJ1-2; 9 bases are shared with TRBD1. After removal of 1 base from V and 5 bases from J, the junction contained 6 bases not matched to a gene. Germline loops: CDR1 SGDLS, CDR2 YYNGEE. This CDR3 has 15 residues.